Listed below are T cell receptor beta chains from one sample, sequenced in a study of blood T cell repertoires in COVID-19. The table came from immunoSEQ multiplex PCR; TCRdb's copy has only in-frame clones and leaves some out. Of over 200,000 clones listed, about 84% are singletons. The source material was peripheral blood. The source of these receptors is a woman older than 75 with COVID-19, enrolled during active disease. The CDR3 runs from the conserved cysteine through the conserved F or W. Fields, in order: D gene, V gene, CDR3 protein. A D gene is named only where the DNA matches it firmly.

>NA|TRBV20-1
CSVPTRGYTF
>TRBD2|TRBV4-1
CASSQGAGGTDTQYF
>NA|TRBV24-1
CATGGKTSNQPQHF
>NA|TRBV7-9
CASSPVQGLGDEQYF
>NA|TRBV5-1
CASSRGPTYNEQFF
>NA|TRBV12-3/TRBV12-4
CASSFRGNTEAFF
>TRBD1|TRBV18
CASSYGQGSNSPLHF
>NA|TRBV21-1
CASRDGEMNTEAFF
>NA|TRBV7-9
CASSLARGIGNTIYF
>NA|TRBV15
CATSARLGASPLHF
>TRBD2|TRBV3-1/TRBV3-2
CASRILAGSTGELFF
>TRBD1|TRBV19
CASSIEGQGRGYTF
>NA|TRBV5-1
CASKDRAGRSGNTIYF
>NA|TRBV7-9
CASSDASSAGKTQYF
>TRBD2|TRBV27
CASSRLAGTYNEQFF
>NA|TRBV3-1/TRBV3-2
CASKPQGALSEKLFF
>NA|TRBV25-1
CASKAASYEQYF
>NA|TRBV9
CASSVGGGWDRNTGELFF
>TRBD1|TRBV28
CASGQTRGPNEQYF
>NA|TRBV6-5
CASSYSIRGNYGYTF
>NA|TRBV6-5
CASTARNYGYTF
>NA|TRBV7-7
CASSAGVRQPQHF
>NA|TRBV7-2
CASSVGQPVGGYTF
>NA|TRBV15
CATSDRPLLGTNEKLFF
>NA|TRBV10-1
CASGVAEEGYTF
>NA|TRBV6-1
CASSDRVGNYGYTF
>TRBD2|TRBV5-1
CASSFYGTRGTDTQYF
>NA|TRBV5-1
CASRQGTDTQYF
>NA|TRBV5-1
CASRPLDLGGTGELFF
>NA|TRBV6-5
CASSSIDTEAFF
>TRBD1|TRBV7-9
CASSQGQGNGELFF
>TRBD2|TRBV9
CASVLASGRPERQETQYF
>TRBD2|TRBV27
CASSLAGLAGVEQYF
>NA|TRBV30
CARTGERGNQPQHF
>NA|TRBV7-9
CASSFLSTDTQYF
>NA|TRBV29-1
CSVALEEKLFF
>TRBD2|TRBV15
CATSRVISGSVYEQYF
>TRBD1|TRBV20-1
CSASGGTGVPGELFF
>TRBD1|TRBV6-1
CASSERQGISYNEQFF
>NA|TRBV5-5
CASSQAVGRSNYGYTF
>NA|TRBV11-2
CASSLMGAYTQETQYF
>NA|TRBV5-4
CASSLSAFRGNTEAFF
>TRBD2|TRBV2
CASSGLADEQFF
>NA|TRBV28
CASSKLGGEQFF
>TRBD2|TRBV4-1
CASSFSGAPYEQYF
>TRBD2|TRBV7-8
CASSPRWVGGRSVVQLSTGELFF
>TRBD1|TRBV28
CASTMDRVAPQHF
>TRBD1|TRBV19
CASSGQDTQPQHF
>NA|TRBV7-2
CASSLAGAGVLFF
>TRBD1|TRBV6-6
CASSPGQGGDTF